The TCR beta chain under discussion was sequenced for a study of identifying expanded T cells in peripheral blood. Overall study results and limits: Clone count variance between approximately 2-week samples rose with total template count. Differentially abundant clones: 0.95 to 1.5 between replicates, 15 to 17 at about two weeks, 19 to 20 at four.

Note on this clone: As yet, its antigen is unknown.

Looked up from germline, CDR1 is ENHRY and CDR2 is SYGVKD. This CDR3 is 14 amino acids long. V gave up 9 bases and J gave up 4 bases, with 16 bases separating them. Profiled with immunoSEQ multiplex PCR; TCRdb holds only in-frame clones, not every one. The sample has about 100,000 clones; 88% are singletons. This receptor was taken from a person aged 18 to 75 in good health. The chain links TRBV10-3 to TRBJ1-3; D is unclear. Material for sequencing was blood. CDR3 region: CAIRTEGSGNTIYF. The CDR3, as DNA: TGTGCCATTAGGACGGAGGGCTCCGGAAACACCATATATTTT.